This T cell receptor beta chain originates from a study of PD-1 blockade in classical Hodgkin lymphoma. TCRdb's copy holds only in-frame clones and misses some; the assay was immunoSEQ multiplex PCR. The sample shows around 30,000 clones, approximately 91% of them seen only once. Concerning this clone: Its specificity is not known.

Time point meaning: newly diagnosed, previously untreated cHL patient sample. Study-level findings and limits: Healthy donors reportedly exceeded newly diagnosed patients in baseline TCR diversity.

Input material: peripheral blood mononuclear cells (PBMCs). This sequence originates from a human donor with classical Hodgkin lymphoma.

Here the CDR3 reads CASSPSGGYEQYF. CDR3 DNA: TGTGCCAGCTCACCATCAGGGGGCTACGAGCAGTACTTC. The chain couples TRBV18 to TRBJ2-7; 7 bases match TRBD1. J was trimmed by 3 bases and V by 2 bases; bases with no gene match: 1. This CDR3 is built from 13 residues. Germline CDR1 reads KGHSH; CDR2 reads LQKENI.